These T cell receptor beta chains were read from a single sample in a study of blood T cell repertoires in COVID-19. TCRdb's table, derived via immunoSEQ multiplex PCR, lists solely in-frame clones and lacks some. The sample consists of around 330,000 clones, roughly 88% of them appearing once. Sequences were obtained from peripheral blood. All receptors derive from a woman in her fifties or sixties with active or convalescent COVID-19. Both conserved end residues are part of each CDR3. D genes are given only for firm matches. Clone size is stated in some rows and not others, as once, few, many or a class when expanded.

NA TRBJ1-1 NA TRBV12-3/TRBV12-4 TGTGCCAGCAGTTTAGCCAGGGGAACTGAAGCTTTCTTT CASSLARGTEAFF
NA TRBJ1-6 NA TRBV30 TGTGCCTGGGGGTCTTCCAGGGTCTCCTATAATTCACCCCTCCACTTT CAWGSSRVSYNSPLHF
NA TRBJ2-7 TRBD1 TRBV19 TGTGCCAGTAGTATAGGACTCCGGGACAGCGTCTACGAGCAGTACTTC CASSIGLRDSVYEQYF
NA TRBJ1-1 NA TRBV27 TGTGCCAGCAGTTTAGTGGGGGCGAAAGTGAACACTGAAGCTTTCTTT CASSLVGAKVNTEAFF
NA TRBJ1-1 NA TRBV28 TGTGCCAGCAGTGCAATCGGGGTTGGCGGCACTGAAGCTTTCTTT CASSAIGVGGTEAFF
NA TRBJ2-7 TRBD2 TRBV7-9 TGTGCCAGCAGCCCCCGGACTAGCGGGAACGAGCAGTACTTC CASSPRTSGNEQYF
NA TRBJ1-2 TRBD1 TRBV6-2/TRBV6-3 TGTGCCAGCAGCCGGACAGGCTATGGCTACACCTTC CASSRTGYGYTF
NA TRBJ1-2 TRBD1 TRBV9 TGTGCCAGCAGCGTATCCGGGACAGTCATCTATGGCTACACCTTC CASSVSGTVIYGYTF
NA TRBJ1-1 TRBD1 TRBV19 TGTGCCAGTAGTATTCGACAGGGGCGGACCACTGAAGCTTTCTTT CASSIRQGRTTEAFF
NA TRBJ2-3 NA TRBV7-2 TGTGCCAGCAGCTTAGAGGTAACTAGGACAGATACGCAGTATTTT CASSLEVTRTDTQYF
NA TRBJ2-7 TRBD2 TRBV5-1 TGCGCCAGCAGTTTGGGGGAACTAGCGGGGCTCAAAAAACACTACGAGCAGTACTTC CASSLGELAGLKKHYEQYF
NA TRBJ2-1 TRBD2 TRBV10-3 TGTGCCATCAGTGACGAGAGACTAGCGGGGCGCGGGGATGAGCAGTTCTTC CAISDERLAGRGDEQFF
few TRBJ2-7 TRBD2 TRBV20-1 TGCAGTGCCAGTTCGGGGGGGAAATACGAGCAGTACTTC CSASSGGKYEQYF
NA TRBJ1-5 NA TRBV4-3 TGCGCCAGCAGCCAAAATCTTTATTCAGGCAATCAGCCCCAGCATTTT CASSQNLYSGNQPQHF
NA TRBJ1-1 TRBD1 TRBV7-3 TGTGCCAGCAGTCGAGACAGGGCGGACACTGAAGCTTTCTTT CASSRDRADTEAFF
few TRBJ2-7 TRBD1 TRBV6-2/TRBV6-3 TGTGCCAGCAGTTACGACAGGGGGTACGAGCAGTACTTC CASSYDRGYEQYF
NA TRBJ2-7 TRBD2 TRBV5-1 TGCGCCAGCAGCTTGGTTGCTAGCGGGAGCTACGAGCAGTACTTC CASSLVASGSYEQYF
NA TRBJ1-1 NA TRBV18 TGTGCCAGCTCCCCGTCCCGTAATAGGGGGGGGAACACTGAAGCTTTCTTT CASSPSRNRGGNTEAFF
few TRBJ1-3 NA TRBV5-1 TGCGCCAGCAGCTCCTCAGGAGGAGGAAACACCATATATTTT CASSSSGGGNTIYF
many TRBJ2-7 TRBD1 TRBV4-1 TGCGCCAGCAGCCAGACAGGGGTGGACGAGCAGTACTTC CASSQTGVDEQYF
NA TRBJ2-1 TRBD1 TRBV5-1 TGCGCCAGCAGCGGATCGACAGGGAGCAATGAGCAGTTCTTC CASSGSTGSNEQFF
NA TRBJ1-2 TRBD1 TRBV28 TGTGCCAGCAGTCGATCCGGGACAGACTATGGCTACACCTTC CASSRSGTDYGYTF
NA TRBJ1-1 TRBD1 TRBV2 TGTGCCAGCAGTTCCCGGGACAGGGGGCAAGCTTTCTTT CASSSRDRGQAFF
NA TRBJ2-7 NA TRBV6-5 TGTGCCAGCAAGAACTCCGTGGGGGGCGAGCAGTACTTC CASKNSVGGEQYF
NA TRBJ2-1 NA TRBV21-1 TGTGCCAGCAGCGCTACCCCCCTGATTAGCAATGAGCAGTTCTTC CASSATPLISNEQFF
NA TRBJ1-2 NA TRBV7-2 TGTGCCAGCAGCTTAGAGCAGACTTCTGAAGGCTACACCTTC CASSLEQTSEGYTF
once TRBJ2-5 NA TRBV18 TGTGCCAGCTCACCCAGATCAGAGACCCAGTACTTC CASSPRSETQYF
NA TRBJ2-7 NA TRBV6-5 TGTGCCAGCAACCCCGGTGAGGGTTTCACCTACGAGCAGTACTTC CASNPGEGFTYEQYF
NA TRBJ2-7 TRBD2 TRBV6-2/TRBV6-3 TGTGCCAGCAGTGCCTGGACTAGCGGGAAATACTCCTACGAGCAGTACTTC CASSAWTSGKYSYEQYF
NA TRBJ1-2 NA TRBV2 TGTGCCAGCAGTGAAGAGTCGGGCAGGGCTAACTATGGCTACACCTTC CASSEESGRANYGYTF
NA TRBJ1-6 NA TRBV30 TGTGCCTGGACAGTCTCACCCCTTCCACCCCTCCACTTT CAWTVSPLPPLHF
NA TRBJ2-5 NA TRBV29-1 TGCAGCGTTGAGTACTCTATGCGGGAGACCCAGTACTTC CSVEYSMRETQYF
NA TRBJ2-2 NA TRBV6-5 TGTGCCAGCAGTCCGCAGGGATCCGGGGAGCTGTTTTTT CASSPQGSGELFF
NA TRBJ2-3 NA TRBV27 TGTGCCAGCAGTTTAATTTCCGGACTGATCACAGATACGCAGTATTTT CASSLISGLITDTQYF
NA TRBJ2-7 NA TRBV5-4 TGTGCCAGCAGCCCGCGCTCCCCCCGAATTTACGAGCAGTACTTC CASSPRSPRIYEQYF
NA TRBJ2-1 NA TRBV29-1 TGCAGCGTTTCTCGGAGCAATGAGCAGTTCTTC CSVSRSNEQFF
NA TRBJ1-1 NA TRBV30 TGTGCCTGGAGTGTACTTCCGGGGTTCACTGAAGCTTTCTTT CAWSVLPGFTEAFF
NA TRBJ1-2 TRBD1 TRBV6-5 TGTGCCACCCAGGGACAGCCTAACTATGGCTACACCTTC CATQGQPNYGYTF
NA TRBJ1-2 NA TRBV6-1 TGTGCCAGCAGTGAAGGCGTCCCTACGTATGGCTACACCTTC CASSEGVPTYGYTF
NA TRBJ1-5 NA TRBV6-1 TGTGCCAGCAGTGAAGCGCCAGGGGCCGATGGGGATCAGCCCCAGCATTTT CASSEAPGADGDQPQHF
NA TRBJ1-5 NA TRBV10-3 TGTGCCATCAGGGAAGCGGTCGATCAGCCCCAGCATTTT CAIREAVDQPQHF
NA TRBJ2-7 NA TRBV27 TGTGCCAGCAGTTTATCGGGCAGCCCCGACTACGAGCAGTACTTC CASSLSGSPDYEQYF
NA TRBJ2-7 NA TRBV6-2/TRBV6-3 TGTGCCAGCAGTTATAGGCGGGACCACTCCTACGAGCAGTACTTC CASSYRRDHSYEQYF
NA TRBJ1-1 NA TRBV14 TGTGCCAGCAGCCAAGATATTCCAGGGAACGCTGAAGCTTTCTTT CASSQDIPGNAEAFF
NA TRBJ2-2 NA TRBV6-5 TGTGCCAGCAGTAACACAGGGTGGAACACCGGGGAGCTGTTTTTT CASSNTGWNTGELFF
NA TRBJ2-7 NA TRBV4-3 TGCGCCAGCTCCCCGGGGAGGACCTACGAGCAGTACTTC CASSPGRTYEQYF
NA TRBJ1-2 NA TRBV10-1 TGCGCCACAGGGTACCTTAACTATGGCTACACCTTC CATGYLNYGYTF
few TRBJ2-2 NA TRBV5-1 TGCGCCAGCAGCCCCGGGCGGGGCACCGGGGAGCTGTTTTTT CASSPGRGTGELFF
once TRBJ1-1 NA TRBV2 TGTGCCAGCAGTGGCGGGGTGGCGAGGAACACTGAAGCTTTCTTT CASSGGVARNTEAFF
NA TRBJ1-2 NA TRBV9 TGTGCCAGCAGCGTAGCTTCAGGGAATGGCTACACCTTC CASSVASGNGYTF
NA TRBJ2-7 TRBD2 TRBV2 TGTGCCAGCAGTGGGGGGGGCTACGAGCAGTACTTC CASSGGGYEQYF
once TRBJ1-1 NA TRBV5-1 TGCGCCAGCAGCTTACGACAGTCGAACACTGAAGCTTTCTTT CASSLRQSNTEAFF
NA TRBJ1-3 NA TRBV2 TGTGCCAGCAGTGGACGGGTGAGCTCTGGAAACACCATATATTTT CASSGRVSSGNTIYF
once TRBJ2-1 NA TRBV2 TGTGCCAGCACCACGCCAGGGGCAAATGAGCAGTTCTTC CASTTPGANEQFF
NA TRBJ2-7 NA TRBV30 TGTGCCTGGAGTGGCCTAGACCCTCCGTACGAGCAGTACTTC CAWSGLDPPYEQYF
NA TRBJ2-7 NA TRBV5-1 TGCGCCAGCAGCTTGGGCGCCTACGAGCAGTACTTC CASSLGAYEQYF
once TRBJ2-7 NA TRBV7-6 TGTGCCAGCAGCTTAGCCGGACAGTTTTTACCCTACGAGCAGTACTTC CASSLAGQFLPYEQYF
NA TRBJ1-5 NA TRBV27 TGTGCCAGCAAGACAGTAGGGCAGCCCCAGCATTTT CASKTVGQPQHF
NA TRBJ2-1 TRBD2 TRBV9 TGTGCCAGCAGCGTAGATACTAGCGGGTCCTACAATGAGCAGTTCTTC CASSVDTSGSYNEQFF